This TCR beta chain was sequenced during a study of CD8+CD57+ T cells in acquired aplastic anemia. The wider study: Each DNA sample taken from sorted CD4+ and CD8+ cells came to around 3.4 ug on average.

The TCR beta profiling, which covered VDJ combination and CDR3 sequence, was carried out using genomic DNA as the template. TCRdb recomputed calls from the reads with MiXCR, one row per CDR3 protein. The table shows approximately 220,000 distinct CDR3 sequences, with more than 40% occurring only once. Deletions cut 1 base from V and 1 base from J, with 5 bases between. CDR1 and CDR2 from the germline V gene are SGHVS and FNYEAQ. The CDR3 is made up of 14 amino acids. For this clonotype: What it recognizes is unknown.

Those patients picked for sequencing had displayed CD8+CD57+ cell expansion on flow cytometry. Patients, without exception, had severe acquired aplastic anemia. Study observations and caveats: Researchers reported that CD8+ Simpson's diversity was not significantly different in patients versus controls. The number of CD8+ CDR3 sequences shared by patients and controls was fewer than 35.

Sequencing was performed on sorted CD4+, CD8+, or CD8+CD57+ T cells (not recorded which) from PBMCs. This clonotype originated in a human donor with aplastic anemia. V and J are TRBV7-6 and TRBJ1-3; D ambiguous. The CDR3, as DNA: TGTGCCAGCAGCTTAGGGGTTTCTGGAAACACCATATATTTT. Its protein is CASSLGVSGNTIYF.